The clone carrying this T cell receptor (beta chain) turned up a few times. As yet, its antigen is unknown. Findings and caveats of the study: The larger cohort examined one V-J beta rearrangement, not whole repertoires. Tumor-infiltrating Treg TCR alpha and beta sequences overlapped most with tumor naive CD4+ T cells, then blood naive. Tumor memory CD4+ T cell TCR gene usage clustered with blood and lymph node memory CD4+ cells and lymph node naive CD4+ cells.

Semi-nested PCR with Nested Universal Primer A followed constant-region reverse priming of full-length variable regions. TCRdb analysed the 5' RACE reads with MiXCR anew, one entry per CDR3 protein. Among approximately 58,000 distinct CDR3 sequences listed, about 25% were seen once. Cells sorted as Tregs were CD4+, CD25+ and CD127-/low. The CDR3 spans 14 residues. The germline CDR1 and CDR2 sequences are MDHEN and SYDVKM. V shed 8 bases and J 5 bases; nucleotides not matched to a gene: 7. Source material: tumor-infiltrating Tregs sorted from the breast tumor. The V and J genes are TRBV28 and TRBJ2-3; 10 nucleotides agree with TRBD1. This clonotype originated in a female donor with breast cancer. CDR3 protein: CASQRQGAQDTQYF. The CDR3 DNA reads TGTGCCAGCCAGAGACAGGGGGCCCAAGATACGCAGTATTTT.